These T cell receptor beta chains were read from a single sample in a study of blood T cell repertoires in COVID-19. The assay was immunoSEQ multiplex PCR, and TCRdb's table has in-frame clones only and misses some. The table has approximately 74,000 clones, 85% to 95% seen once; the top ten hold around 4.9%. Specimen: peripheral blood. These receptors all stem from a woman in her fifties or sixties with active COVID-19. The CDR3 runs from the conserved cysteine through the conserved F or W. The order of the fields is J gene, V gene, clone size, D gene, CDR3 protein, CDR3 DNA. The D gene is left open where the match is weak. Some rows mark clone size as missing; the rest say once, few, many or name a class of expanded clone.

J: TRBJ1-4
V: TRBV19
size: NA
D: NA
CDR3: CASSILASTNEKLFF
DNA: TGTGCCAGTAGTATACTAGCGTCAACTAATGAAAAACTGTTTTTT

J: TRBJ1-4
V: TRBV5-1
size: once
D: NA
CDR3: CASSLGGDGRKLFF
DNA: TGCGCCAGCAGCTTGGGGGGAGATGGACGGAAACTGTTTTTT

J: TRBJ2-1
V: TRBV4-1
size: once
D: TRBD2
CDR3: CASSTTSGSIYEQFF
DNA: TGCGCCAGCAGTACAACTAGCGGGAGTATATATGAGCAGTTCTTC

J: TRBJ1-5
V: TRBV12-3/TRBV12-4
size: NA
D: TRBD1
CDR3: CASRAGGYQPQHF
DNA: TGTGCCAGCAGGGCAGGGGGATACCAGCCCCAGCATTTT

J: TRBJ2-1
V: TRBV3-1/TRBV3-2
size: NA
D: TRBD2
CDR3: CASSPSGSYNEQFF
DNA: TGTGCCAGCAGTCCTAGCGGTTCCTACAATGAGCAGTTCTTC

J: TRBJ2-1
V: TRBV3-1/TRBV3-2
size: NA
D: NA
CDR3: CASSQAPLSYNEQFF
DNA: TGTGCCAGCAGCCAAGCCCCCCTCTCCTACAATGAGCAGTTCTTC

J: TRBJ2-1
V: TRBV6-1
size: NA
D: NA
CDR3: CASSAKGLQPGNEQFF
DNA: TGTGCCAGCAGTGCTAAAGGCCTTCAACCCGGGAATGAGCAGTTCTTC

J: TRBJ1-6
V: TRBV20-1
size: once
D: NA
CDR3: CSASVDSDSPLHF
DNA: TGCAGTGCTAGTGTGGACAGTGATTCACCCCTCCACTTT

J: TRBJ2-1
V: TRBV5-1
size: NA
D: TRBD1
CDR3: CASSPERTGKNEQFF
DNA: TGCGCCAGCAGCCCGGAGCGGACAGGGAAAAATGAGCAGTTCTTC

J: TRBJ1-1
V: TRBV30
size: NA
D: TRBD1
CDR3: CAWGFWRGGLMNTEAFF
DNA: TGTGCCTGGGGATTTTGGCGAGGGGGCCTCATGAACACTGAAGCTTTCTTT

J: TRBJ2-6
V: TRBV5-1
size: NA
D: NA
CDR3: CASSLIRSSGANVLTF
DNA: TGCGCCAGCAGCTTGATCCGTTCCTCTGGGGCCAACGTCCTGACTTTC

J: TRBJ2-3
V: TRBV24-1
size: NA
D: NA
CDR3: CATSDERGGSDTQYF
DNA: TGTGCCACCAGTGATGAAAGGGGCGGATCAGATACGCAGTATTTT

J: TRBJ2-2
V: TRBV19
size: NA
D: TRBD2
CDR3: CASSTLAGDTGELFF
DNA: TGTGCCAGTAGTACACTAGCGGGAGACACCGGGGAGCTGTTTTTT

J: TRBJ1-4
V: TRBV27
size: few
D: NA
CDR3: CASSLTGPTNEKLFF
DNA: TGTGCCAGCAGTTTGACAGGTCCAACTAATGAAAAACTGTTTTTT

J: TRBJ1-4
V: TRBV29-1
size: NA
D: NA
CDR3: CSVDSGEKLFF
DNA: TGCAGCGTTGACTCGGGGGAAAAACTGTTTTTT

J: TRBJ1-5
V: TRBV6-1
size: NA
D: NA
CDR3: CASSEWADQPQHF
DNA: TGTGCCAGCAGTGAATGGGCTGATCAGCCCCAGCATTTT

J: TRBJ2-7
V: TRBV28
size: NA
D: NA
CDR3: CASSPALVGVYEQYF
DNA: TGTGCCAGCAGTCCAGCGCTAGTAGGGGTCTACGAGCAGTACTTC

J: TRBJ2-5
V: TRBV5-1
size: NA
D: TRBD2
CDR3: CASSPRLAGGQETQYF
DNA: TGCGCCAGCAGCCCCCGACTAGCGGGAGGGCAAGAGACCCAGTACTTC

J: TRBJ2-7
V: TRBV5-1
size: NA
D: TRBD2
CDR3: CASSLAASGGEQYF
DNA: TGCGCCAGCAGCTTGGCTGCTAGCGGGGGCGAGCAGTACTTC

J: TRBJ2-3
V: TRBV13
size: NA
D: TRBD2
CDR3: CASSGTRLYTDTQYF
DNA: TGTGCCAGCAGCGGGACTAGATTGTATACAGATACGCAGTATTTT

J: TRBJ1-4
V: TRBV27
size: NA
D: NA
CDR3: CASSLATRINEKLFF
DNA: TGTGCCAGCAGTTTAGCGACACGCATTAATGAAAAACTGTTTTTT

J: TRBJ1-2
V: TRBV23-1
size: NA
D: TRBD1
CDR3: CASSYKRTGYGYTF
DNA: TGCGCCAGCAGTTATAAACGGACAGGCTATGGCTACACCTTC

J: TRBJ2-2
V: TRBV4-2
size: NA
D: TRBD2
CDR3: CASSRGTSGDSNTGELFF
DNA: TGTGCCAGCAGCCGCGGGACTAGCGGGGACTCGAACACCGGGGAGCTGTTTTTT

J: TRBJ2-7
V: TRBV5-1
size: NA
D: NA
CDR3: CASSPGTRYEQYF
DNA: TGCGCCAGCAGCCCCGGGACACGCTACGAGCAGTACTTC

J: TRBJ2-7
V: TRBV27
size: NA
D: TRBD2
CDR3: CASSFSGGRNEQYF
DNA: TGTGCCAGCAGTTTTTCGGGAGGGCGGAACGAGCAGTACTTC

J: TRBJ2-3
V: TRBV10-3
size: NA
D: TRBD2
CDR3: CAISDGTSGQDTQYF
DNA: TGTGCCATCAGTGACGGGACTAGCGGGCAAGATACGCAGTATTTT

J: TRBJ1-2
V: TRBV7-9
size: NA
D: NA
CDR3: CASSLDRGVYGYTF
DNA: TGTGCCAGCAGCTTAGATCGGGGGGTTTATGGCTACACCTTC

J: TRBJ2-2
V: TRBV18
size: NA
D: NA
CDR3: CASSSAGPGTGNTGELFF
DNA: TGTGCCAGCTCATCCGCGGGGCCGGGGACGGGGAACACCGGGGAGCTGTTTTTT

J: TRBJ2-5
V: TRBV10-2
size: once
D: TRBD1
CDR3: CASSPGQPAETQYF
DNA: TGCGCCAGCAGTCCGGGACAGCCGGCTGAGACCCAGTACTTC

J: TRBJ1-5
V: TRBV28
size: NA
D: NA
CDR3: CASSFSYNSNQPQHF
DNA: TGTGCCAGCAGTTTCTCTTACAATAGCAATCAGCCCCAGCATTTT

J: TRBJ2-1
V: TRBV18
size: NA
D: NA
CDR3: CASSPVISGNEQFF
DNA: TGTGCCAGCTCACCAGTCATTAGCGGCAATGAGCAGTTCTTC